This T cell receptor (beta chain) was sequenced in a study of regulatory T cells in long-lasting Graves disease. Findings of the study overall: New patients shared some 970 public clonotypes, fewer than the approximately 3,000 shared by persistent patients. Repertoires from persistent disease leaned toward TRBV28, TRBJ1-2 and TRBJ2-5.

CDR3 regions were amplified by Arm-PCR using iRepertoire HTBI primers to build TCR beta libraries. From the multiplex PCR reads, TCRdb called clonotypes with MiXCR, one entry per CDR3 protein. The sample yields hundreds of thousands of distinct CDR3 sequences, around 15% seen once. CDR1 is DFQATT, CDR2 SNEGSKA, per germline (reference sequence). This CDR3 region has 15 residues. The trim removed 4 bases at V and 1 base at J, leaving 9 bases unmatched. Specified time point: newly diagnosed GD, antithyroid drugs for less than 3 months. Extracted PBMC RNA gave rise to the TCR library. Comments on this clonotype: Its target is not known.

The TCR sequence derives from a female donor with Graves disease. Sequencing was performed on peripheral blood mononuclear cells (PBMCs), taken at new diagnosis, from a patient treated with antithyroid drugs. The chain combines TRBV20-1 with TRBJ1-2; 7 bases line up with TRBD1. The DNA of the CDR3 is TGCAGTGCTACCGTACAGGGGAGGGATAACTATGGCTACACCTTC. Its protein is CSATVQGRDNYGYTF.